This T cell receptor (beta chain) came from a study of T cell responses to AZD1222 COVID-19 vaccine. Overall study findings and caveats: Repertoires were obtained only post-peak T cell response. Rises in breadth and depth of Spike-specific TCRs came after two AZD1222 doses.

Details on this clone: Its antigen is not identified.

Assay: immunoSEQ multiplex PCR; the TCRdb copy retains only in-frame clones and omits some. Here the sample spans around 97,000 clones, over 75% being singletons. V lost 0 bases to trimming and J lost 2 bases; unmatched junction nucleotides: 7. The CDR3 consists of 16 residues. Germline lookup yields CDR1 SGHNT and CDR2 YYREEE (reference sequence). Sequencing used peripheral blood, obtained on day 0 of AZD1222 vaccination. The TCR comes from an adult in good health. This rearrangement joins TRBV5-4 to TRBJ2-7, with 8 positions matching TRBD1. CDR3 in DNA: TGTGCCAGCAGCTTGGGGGGGACAGGCCACCCCTACGAGCAGTACTTC. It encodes CASSLGGTGHPYEQYF.